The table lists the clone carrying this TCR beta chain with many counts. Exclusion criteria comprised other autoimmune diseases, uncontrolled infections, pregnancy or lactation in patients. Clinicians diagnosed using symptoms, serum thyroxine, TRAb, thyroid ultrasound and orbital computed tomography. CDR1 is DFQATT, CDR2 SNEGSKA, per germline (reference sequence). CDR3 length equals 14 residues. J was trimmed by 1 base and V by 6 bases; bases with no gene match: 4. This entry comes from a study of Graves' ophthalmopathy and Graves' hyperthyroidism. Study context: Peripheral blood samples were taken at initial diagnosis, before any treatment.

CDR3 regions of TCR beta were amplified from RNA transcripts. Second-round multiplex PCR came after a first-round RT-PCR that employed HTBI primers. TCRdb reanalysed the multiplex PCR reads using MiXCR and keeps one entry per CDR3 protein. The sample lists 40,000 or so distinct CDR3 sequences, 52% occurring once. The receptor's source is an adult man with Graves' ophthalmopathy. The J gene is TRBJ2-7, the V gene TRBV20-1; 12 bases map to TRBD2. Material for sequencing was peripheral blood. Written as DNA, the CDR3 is TGCAGTGCCCGGACTAGCGGGACGTCCTACGAGCAGTACTTC. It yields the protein CSARTSGTSYEQYF.